These 20 T cell receptor beta chains were sequenced from one sample in a study of blood T cell repertoires in COVID-19. TCRdb keeps only in-frame clones here, not all; method: immunoSEQ multiplex PCR. Counted here are some 100,000 clones, about 80% occurring once; the ten biggest clones make up roughly 31%. Sequencing used peripheral blood. These receptor sequences come from a man in his 70s with active or convalescent COVID-19.

The CDR3 reads CASTAAETQYF. The CDR3 region has the DNA TGTGCCAGCACCGCGGCAGAGACCCAGTACTTC. The chain employs TRBV28 and TRBJ2-5; D is unresolved. The CDR3 contains 11 residues. V dropped 7 bases and J dropped 4 bases, with 7 bases sitting between them. Looked up from germline, CDR1 is MDHEN and CDR2 is SYDVKM. Full variable domain (missing parts from reference TRBV28 and TRBJ2-5): DVKVTQSSRYLVKRTGEKVFLECVQDMDHENMFWYRQDPGLGLRLIYFSYDVKMKEKGDIPEGYSVSREKKERFSLILESASTNQTSMYLCASTAAETQYFGPGTRLLVL.

This clone was picked up a small number of times. The gene calls are TRBV28 and TRBJ1-1; 7 bases fit TRBD1. This CDR3 has 16 residues. V shed 5 bases, J shed 2 bases, and the junction held 11 bases outside the gene matches. Germline-derived CDR1 and CDR2 are MDHEN and SYDVKM. The CDR3 bases are TGTGCCAGCAGTGGGGCCGGGACAGCCCTTAACACTGAAGCTTTCTTT. This encodes CASSGAGTALNTEAFF.

The chain uses TRBV7-2 and TRBJ2-1, with 9 bases aligning to TRBD1. The germline V gene has CDR1 SGHTA and CDR2 FQGNSA. V lost 8 bases, J lost 4 bases, and 6 bases stayed unmatched. The CDR3 extends over 14 amino acids. The CDR3 sequence: CASCRTGVYNEQFF. CDR3 DNA: TGTGCCAGCTGTAGGACAGGGGTATACAATGAGCAGTTCTTC.

CDR3 DNA: TGTGCCAGCAGCCGACAGGGGGCTTCACCCCTCCACTTT. This encodes CASSRQGASPLHF. The chain couples TRBV6-5 to TRBJ1-6; 10 bases map to TRBD1. The length of the CDR3 is 13 residues. CDR1 and CDR2 from the germline V gene are MNHEY and SVGAGI. The V segment lost 6 bases and the J segment 9 bases; nucleotides outside the gene matches: 2.

The V and J genes are TRBV3-1 (or the pseudogene TRBV3-2) and TRBJ1-1, with no clear D. This CDR3 spans 13 amino acids. CDR1 is LGHDT and CDR2 is YNNKEL in the germline V gene (reference sequence). Trimming removed 5 bases at V and 2 bases at J, with 9 bases between. The CDR3: CASSADTNTEAFF. CDR3 coding DNA: TGTGCCAGCAGCGCCGACACTAACACTGAAGCTTTCTTT.

The chain employs TRBV11-2 and TRBJ2-3, with D possibly matching TRBD2 (5 bases). V was trimmed by 5 bases and J by 6 bases, leaving 21 bases between them. From germline, CDR1 is SGHAT and CDR2 FQNNGV. The CDR3 sequence is 16 residues long. The CDR3 region is CASSGRLDNMADTQYF. CDR3 DNA sequence: TGTGCCAGCAGCGGGAGACTCGACAATATGGCCGATACGCAGTATTTT. The whole variable domain, filled in from reference TRBV11-2 and TRBJ2-3, reads EAGVAQSPRYKIIEKRQSVAFWCNPISGHATLYWYQQILGQGPKLLIQFQNNGVVDDSQLPKDRFSAERLKGVDSTLKIQPAKLEDSAVYLCASSGRLDNMADTQYFGPGTRLTVL.

The CDR3 DNA reads TGTGCCAGCAGCTTGCTAGGGAGAAGGGAGGGCACTGAAGCTTTCTTT. Protein: CASSLLGRREGTEAFF. This chain connects TRBV5-6 to TRBJ1-1, with no clear D. This CDR3 spans 16 amino acids. The V end was cut by 1 base, the J end by 4 bases, with 17 bases between. Germline V lookup: CDR1 SGHDT, CDR2 YYEEEE.

This chain links TRBV7-9 with TRBJ2-5, with 7 bases aligning to TRBD2. Per germline, CDR1 SEHNR and CDR2 FQNEAQ (reference sequence). This CDR3 spans 16 amino acids. With 6 bases clipped from V and 2 bases from J, the junction kept 12 bases outside the gene matches. CDR3 in amino acids: CASSPPRGRDQETQYF. The DNA of the CDR3 is TGTGCCAGCAGTCCCCCCAGAGGGAGGGATCAAGAGACCCAGTACTTC.

The V call is TRBV5-6, the J call TRBJ2-7; 9 nucleotides match TRBD2. This CDR3 has 14 residues. V shed 0 bases, J shed 2 bases, and the junction held 0 bases outside the gene matches. Germline CDR1 is SGHDT and CDR2 is YYEEEE. In nucleotides, the CDR3 is TGTGCCAGCAGCTTGGGCGGGAGGGCCTACGAGCAGTACTTC. It is translated as CASSLGGRAYEQYF.

V is TRBV5-8 and J is TRBJ2-2; 14 bases align to TRBD2. Germline V gives CDR1 SGHTS, CDR2 YDEGEE. J lost 2 bases, V lost 4 bases, and 4 bases had no gene match. This CDR3 has 17 amino acids. The DNA for the CDR3 is TGTGCCAGCAGCCCCGGGACTAGCGGGAGAAACACCGGGGAGCTGTTTTTT. This encodes CASSPGTSGRNTGELFF. The whole variable domain, remainder taken from reference TRBV5-8 and TRBJ2-2, is EAGVTQSPTHLIKTRGQQATLRCSPISGHTSVYWYQQALGLGLQFLLWYDEGEERNRGNFPPRFSGRQFPNYSSELNVNALELEDSALYLCASSPGTSGRNTGELFFGEGSRLTVL.

This clone was seen a few times. The chain is built from TRBV4-2 and TRBJ1-2; 11 nucleotides align to TRBD1. This CDR3 has 14 residues. The J segment lost 8 bases and the V segment lost 1 base, leaving 3 bases of the junction unmatched. Germline V CDR1 and CDR2: LGHNA, YNFKEQ. The CDR3, as DNA: TGTGCCAGCAGCCAAGGGACAGGGGGCGCAGGCTACACCTTC. Its protein product is CASSQGTGGAGYTF.

V gene TRBV5-6 combines with J gene TRBJ1-4; weak D call: TRBD1 (6 bases). Between the trimmed V and J ends, which lost 2 bases and 1 base, there was a span of 9 bases. Germline lookup yields CDR1 SGHDT and CDR2 YYEEEE. There are 15 residues in the CDR3. In DNA, the CDR3 is TGTGCCAGCAGCTTCCCGACAGGAACTAATGAAAAACTGTTTTTT. Translated: CASSFPTGTNEKLFF. Based on the CDR3 plus reference TRBV5-6 and TRBJ1-4, the full variable domain is DAGVTQSPTHLIKTRGQQVTLRCSPKSGHDTVSWYQQALGQGPQFIFQYYEEEERQRGNFPDRFSGHQFPNYSSELNVNALLLGDSALYLCASSFPTGTNEKLFFGSGTQLSVL.

This clone was seen only a few times. V gene TRBV15 combines with J gene TRBJ2-5, with D tentatively TRBD2 (5 bases). CDR1 LNHNV and CDR2 YYDKDF come from the germline V gene (reference sequence). CDR3 length: 14 residues. The V end was cut by 0 bases, the J end by 4 bases, with 9 bases between. The CDR3 here is CATSRDAGGETQYF. CDR3 coding DNA: TGTGCCACCAGCAGAGACGCGGGTGGAGAGACCCAGTACTTC.

This chain connects TRBV9 to TRBJ2-5; 13 nucleotides line up with TRBD2. Germline trimming cut 0 bases from V and 5 bases from J; bases unmatched to any gene: 7. CDR1 and CDR2 (germline): SGDLS, YYNGEE. The CDR3 contains 17 residues. The CDR3 is CASSVGTSGRNRETQYF. The CDR3 DNA sequence: TGTGCCAGCAGCGTAGGGACTAGCGGGAGAAATCGCGAGACCCAGTACTTC.

This chain connects TRBV4-3 to TRBJ2-7; D possibly corresponds to TRBD2 (6 bases). The CDR3 totals 15 residues. From germline, CDR1 is LGHNA and CDR2 YSLEER. With 0 bases removed from V and 2 bases from J, the gap between germline ends came to 11 bases. CDR3 loop: CASSQEVGGTYEQYF. The CDR3 DNA reads as TGCGCCAGCAGCCAAGAGGTGGGGGGAACCTACGAGCAGTACTTC.

The rearrangement joins TRBV21-1 to TRBJ2-2; no DNA check was done on the table's D call, TRBD1. TRBV21-1 is classified as a pseudogene. The length of the CDR3 is 24 residues. CDR3 region: CASSKNVQPLKGALNSSNTGELFF. The CDR3, as DNA: TGTGCCAGCAGCAAAAACGTACAACCCCTGAAGGGGGCCCTTAACTCTTCGAACACCGGGGAGCTGTTTTTT.

This sequence joins TRBV3-1 (or the pseudogene TRBV3-2) and TRBJ2-7; D is uncertain. V was cut by 4 bases and J by 6 bases, with 7 bases left in between. CDR3 length: 11 residues. The germline V gene encodes CDR1 LGHDT and CDR2 YNNKEL (reference sequence). CDR3 DNA sequence: TGTGCCAGCAGCCTATACACCGAGCAGTACTTC. It specifies CASSLYTEQYF.

In this sample, this clone turned up once. The V and J genes are TRBV30 and TRBJ1-2; D ambiguous. CDR1 is GTSNPN and CDR2 is SVGIG in the germline V gene (reference sequence). The CDR3 runs 13 residues. The V and J ends lost 2 bases and 0 bases respectively, with 7 bases between them. The CDR3 spells CAWSLVANYGYTF. The CDR3 nucleotides read TGTGCCTGGAGTTTGGTAGCTAACTATGGCTACACCTTC. The full variable domain, rest sourced from reference TRBV30 and TRBJ1-2, is SQTIHQWPATLVQPVGSPLSLECTVEGTSNPNLYWYRQAAGRGLQLLFYSVGIGQISSEVPQNLSASRPQDRQFILSSKKLLLSDSGFYLCAWSLVANYGYTFGSGTRLTVV.

Notes on this clone: This sample includes further DNA sequences coding for the same CDR3. J is TRBJ2-2 and V is TRBV15; D not certain. The CDR3 covers 13 residues. Germline V gene lookup returns CDR1 LNHNV and CDR2 YYDKDF (reference sequence). Deletions cut 1 base from V and 4 bases from J, with 4 bases between. CDR3 in DNA: TGTGCCACCAGCAGAGCAGGCACCGGGGAGCTGTTTTTT. The encoded protein is CATSRAGTGELFF.

V usage is TRBV4-1 and J usage is TRBJ2-7; TRBD2 agrees at 7 bases. The V segment lost 1 base and the J segment 0 bases; nucleotides outside the gene matches: 15. The CDR3 is 19 amino acids. CDR1 MGHRA and CDR2 YSYEKL come from the germline V gene. The CDR3: CASSQVTGGIFKSSYEQYF. In DNA, the CDR3 is TGCGCCAGCAGCCAAGTTACGGGGGGAATCTTTAAAAGCTCCTACGAGCAGTACTTC.